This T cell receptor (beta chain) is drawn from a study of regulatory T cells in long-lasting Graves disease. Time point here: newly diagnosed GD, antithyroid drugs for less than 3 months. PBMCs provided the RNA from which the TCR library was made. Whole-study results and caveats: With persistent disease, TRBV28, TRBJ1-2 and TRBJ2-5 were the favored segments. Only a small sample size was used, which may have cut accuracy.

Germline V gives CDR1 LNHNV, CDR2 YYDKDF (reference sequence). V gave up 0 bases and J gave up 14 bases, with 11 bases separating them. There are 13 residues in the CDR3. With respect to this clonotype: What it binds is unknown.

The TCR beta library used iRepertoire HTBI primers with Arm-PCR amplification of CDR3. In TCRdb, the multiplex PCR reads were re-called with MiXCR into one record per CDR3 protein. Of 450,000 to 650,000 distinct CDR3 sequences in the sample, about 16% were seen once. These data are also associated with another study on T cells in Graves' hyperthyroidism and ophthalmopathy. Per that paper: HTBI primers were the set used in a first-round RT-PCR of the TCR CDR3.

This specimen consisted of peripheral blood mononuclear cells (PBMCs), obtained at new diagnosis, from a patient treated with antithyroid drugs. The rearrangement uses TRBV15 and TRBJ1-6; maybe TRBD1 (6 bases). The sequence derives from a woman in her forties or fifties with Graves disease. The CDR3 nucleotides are TGTGCCACCAGCAGAGATAGGGGGATGGCCCTCCACTTT. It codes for CATSRDRGMALHF. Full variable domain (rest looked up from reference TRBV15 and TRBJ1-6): DAMVIQNPRYQVTQFGKPVTLSCSQTLNHNVMYWYQQKSSQAPKLLFHYYDKDFNNEADTPDNFQSRRPNTSFCFLDIRSPGLGDTAMYLCATSRDRGMALHFGNGTRLTVT.